This entry features one T cell receptor beta chain sequence. This clone has only a few counts. It lacks a known antigen. One base away there is no much larger clone; base qualities are not given. These data come from a study of vaccination effects on CD4 cells after COVID-19 (dated by TCRdb to about 2022). As for the study more broadly: Each participant got two doses of an mRNA SARS-CoV-2 vaccine, either BNT162b2 or mRNA-1273. SARS-CoV-2 spike-specific CD4+ TCR repertoires from before and after mRNA vaccination were compared in COVID-19 convalescent patients and in infection-naive vaccine recipients. Altogether, some 11 COVID-19 convalescent patients and a few SARS-CoV-2-naive healthy vaccine recipients made up the full study. The Oncomine TCR Beta short-read assay on an Illumina iSeq 100 was used to sequence cultures from other donors in the study.

The ViraFEST assay stimulated PBMC with viral peptide pools and then used TCR sequencing to identify antigen-specific CD4+ T cell clonotypes by expansion. After approximately 11 days of culture, CD4+ T cells were isolated with the EasySep CD4+ T cell isolation kit. Negative nucleocapsid antibody results before and after vaccination confirmed that the healthy vaccine recipients had no prior SARS-CoV-2 infection. Each well held some 1.9 million PBMC cultured in IMDM containing roughly 4.9% human AB serum, about 10 IU/ml IL-2 and gentamicin, along with around 11 ug/ml peptides. On days 3 and 7, half of the culture medium was replaced with fresh IL-2-containing medium. Unless noted otherwise, every peptide stimulation condition was grown in triplicate wells. Using Ficoll-Paque Plus gradient centrifugation, PBMC were separated from whole blood and then either used fresh or cryopreserved at -140C. The overlapping peptide pools covered the spike proteins of SARS-CoV-2 and of the common cold coronaviruses HCoV-NL63, HCoV-OC43 and HCoV-229E. Genomic DNA was extracted from cultured CD4+ T cells with the QIAamp micro DNA kit.

What the work shows at the level of the full study, not this receptor alone: The study was limited by a small number of convalescent patients, and early post-infection timepoints were lacking. Clones induced by infection and clones induced by vaccination both contracted markedly at late timepoints after vaccination, which fits with T cell responses waning over time. Among healthy vaccine recipients, nearly all vaccine-induced clones were SARS-CoV-2 mono-reactive, and only 1 of 255 was cross-reactive with common cold coronaviruses.

Trimming accounts for 7 bases at V and 5 bases at J, while the number of junction bases matched to no gene is 9. The CDR3 covers 16 residues, taking in both the cysteine and the phenylalanine. Only CDR3 DNA remains: 48 bases, in frame from the first base. According to the germline V gene, CDR1 reads MDHEN and CDR2 reads SYDVKM. The library was obtained by the immunoSEQ multiplex PCR assay. DNA from the cultured, isolated CD4+ T cells was subjected to TCR beta CDR3 sequencing. The authors' analysis ran thus. Non-productive TCR sequences were removed and reads were trimmed to the CDR3 region, keeping CDR3s of at least 7 amino acids. The MANAFEST web app was used to identify antigen-specific clonotypes by comparing expansion in peptide wells with expansion in reference cultures. Positive clones required FDR<0.05 expansion versus reference and all other wells, odds ratio above 5, and frequency above 0.1% in two replicate wells. A clonotype was defined as cross-reactive if the clonotype was significantly expanded both in SARS-CoV-2 spike wells and in at least one common cold coronavirus spike condition. CDR3 similarity was assessed by Levenshtein distance with the stringdist R package, and unrooted trees were built with ape in R 3.6.1. The table was pulled from immuneACCESS by TCRdb, which kept in-frame rearrangements only. Such tables lose some clones; where checked, under half of the loss comes from unresolved V genes, and the rest has no known cause. The DNA was the basis for D and trimming; V, J and clone size are from that table. This sample comprises 55,000 or so clones, approximately 70% of them detected only once. The top ten constitute around 18% of the sample.

The sample consisted of CD4+ T cells from PBMCs cultured with SARS-CoV-2 spike peptides, taken before COVID-19 vaccination. Explained via the paper, the cell subset or site label denotes: SARS-CoV-2 spike overlapping peptide pool stimulation. This clonotype was sampled from a human donor who received a COVID-19 vaccine. This chain joins TRBV28 to TRBJ2-2, and 11 junction bases match TRBD1. The sequenced DNA is TGTGCCAGCACTCCTAGGACAGGGGGCGCGACCGGGGAGCTGTTTTTT. This encodes CASTPRTGGATGELFF. The entire variable domain, with the stretches around the CDR3 drawn from the reference TRBV28 and TRBJ2-2 proteins, is DVKVTQSSRYLVKRTGEKVFLECVQDMDHENMFWYRQDPGLGLRLIYFSYDVKMKEKGDIPEGYSVSREKKERFSLILESASTNQTSMYLCASTPRTGGATGELFFGEGSRLTVL.